The T cell receptor (beta chain) under discussion was sequenced for a study of blood T cell repertoires in COVID-19 (dated by TCRdb to the early 2020s). For the wider study: Collaborator samples came from the United States, Italy and Spain and covered acute and convalescent phases of COVID-19. The sample metadata nearly always contained a de-identified subject ID, COVID-19 status, age in years and sex. The repertoires were released in a freely available public database meant as a resource for research on the immune response to SARS-CoV-2. Where HLA class I and class II types were available, the types were taken from metadata supplied by the sample provider, not from assay-based typing. The prospective study material was composed of cDNA or gDNA derived from T cells, B-cell-depleted T cells, or PBMCs. Subjects who had been exposed to COVID-19, were actively infected with it, or had recovered from it provided the deeply sampled blood TCRbeta repertoires that made up the dataset. The samples were drawn from the first 160 participants of the ongoing ImmuneRACE study and from 1,254 subjects provided by 6 global collaborators.

The CDR3 runs 12 amino acids, cysteine and phenylalanine included. Kept here is only the CDR3 DNA, which spans 36 bases and is read in frame from base 1. CDR1 and CDR2 were assigned from the germline V gene as SGHTA and FQGTGA. Deletion took 0 bases off V and 6 bases off J, with a span of 5 bases between the germline ends. As concerns this clone: Its antigen specificity is not known. Within one base of it there is no much larger clone, and no base qualities were kept.

Broad study findings and their caveats: The amount of clinical and demographic metadata varied by source and participant and was provided uncurated.

The immunoSEQ Assay, a bias-controlled multiplex PCR, was used to amplify TCRbeta CDR3 regions from genomic DNA. Per the original workflow: Within the assay, amplification of reference gene primers was used to estimate how many nucleated cells each sample contained. Sequence reads were collapsed and filtered to measure the absolute abundance of every unique TCRbeta CDR3 rearrangement. For each sample, productive Simpson clonality was calculated by taking the square root of Simpson's diversity index across productive rearrangements. TCRdb obtained this table from immuneACCESS and retained in-frame rearrangements with V and J assigned. These tables miss some clones; where compared with another copy, unresolved V genes account for less than half of the shortfall, and the remainder is unexplained. V and J calls and clone size follow that table, whereas D and trimming were derived from the DNA. This sample holds about 170,000 clones; 84% were observed only once. Together, the top ten hold 7.7% of the sample.

Samples from volunteer blood donors who had recovered from COVID-19 were contributed by a second Seattle source. Each collaborating institution followed its own protocols to collect whole blood in K2EDTA tubes. Collaborator samples were shipped for TCRbeta analysis as frozen whole blood, isolated PBMCs, or DNA extracted from either sample type. The chain employs TRBV7-3 and TRBJ1-2, with no reliable assignment of the D segment. The material sequenced was peripheral blood. The sequence derives from a man aged 40-49 years who had recovered from COVID-19. The CDR3 region: CASSLTSDGYTF. In nucleotides, the sequence is TGTGCCAGCAGCTTAACATCGGATGGCTACACCTTC. The variable domain in full, with residues beyond the CDR3 obtained from the reference TRBV7-3 and TRBJ1-2 genes, is GAGVSQTPSNKVTEKGKYVELRCDPISGHTALYWYRQSLGQGPEFLIYFQGTGAADDSGLPNDRFFAVRPEGSVSTLKIQRTERGDSAVYLCASSLTSDGYTFGSGTRLTVV.